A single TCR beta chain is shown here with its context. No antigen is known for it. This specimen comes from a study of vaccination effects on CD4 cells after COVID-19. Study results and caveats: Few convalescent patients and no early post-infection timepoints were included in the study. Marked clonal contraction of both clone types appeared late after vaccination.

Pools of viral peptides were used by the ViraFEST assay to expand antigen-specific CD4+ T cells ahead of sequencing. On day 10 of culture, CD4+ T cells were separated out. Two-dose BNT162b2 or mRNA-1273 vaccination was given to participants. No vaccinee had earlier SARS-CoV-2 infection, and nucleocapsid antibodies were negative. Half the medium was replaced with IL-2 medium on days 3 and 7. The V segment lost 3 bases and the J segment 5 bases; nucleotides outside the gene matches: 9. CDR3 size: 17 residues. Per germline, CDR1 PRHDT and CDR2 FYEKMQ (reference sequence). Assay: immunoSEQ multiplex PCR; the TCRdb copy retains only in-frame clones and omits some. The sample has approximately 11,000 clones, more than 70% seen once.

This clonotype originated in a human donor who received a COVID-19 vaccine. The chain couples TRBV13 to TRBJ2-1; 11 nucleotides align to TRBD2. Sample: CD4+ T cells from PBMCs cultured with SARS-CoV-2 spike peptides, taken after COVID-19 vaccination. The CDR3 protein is CASSFLRLAGGNNEQFF. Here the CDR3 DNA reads TGTGCCAGCAGCTTCCTCAGGCTAGCGGGGGGAAACAATGAGCAGTTCTTC.